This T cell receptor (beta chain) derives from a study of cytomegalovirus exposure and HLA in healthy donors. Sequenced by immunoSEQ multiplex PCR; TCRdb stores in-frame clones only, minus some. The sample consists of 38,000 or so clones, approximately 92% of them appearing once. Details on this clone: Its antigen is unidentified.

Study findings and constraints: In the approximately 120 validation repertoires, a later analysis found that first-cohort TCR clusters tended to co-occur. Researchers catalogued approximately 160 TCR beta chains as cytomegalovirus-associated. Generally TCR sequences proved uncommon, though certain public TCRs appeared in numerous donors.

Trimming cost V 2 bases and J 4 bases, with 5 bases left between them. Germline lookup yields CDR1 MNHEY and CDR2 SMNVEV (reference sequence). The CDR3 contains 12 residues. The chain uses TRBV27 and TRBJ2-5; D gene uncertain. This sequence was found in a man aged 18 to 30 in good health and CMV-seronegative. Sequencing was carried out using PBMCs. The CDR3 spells CASSLMRETQYF. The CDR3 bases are TGTGCCAGCAGTTTAATGAGAGAGACCCAGTACTTC.